This T cell receptor beta chain was sequenced in a study of blood T cell repertoires in COVID-19. Overall study context: Sites in the United States, Italy and Spain provided acute and convalescent COVID-19 samples. T cells, B-cell-depleted T cells, or PBMCs provided the cDNA or gDNA that served as material.

Per the original data handling: Cell counts per sample came from amplifying reference gene primers. The data were produced by immunoSEQ multiplex PCR, yet TCRdb's version contains in-frame clones alone and is incomplete. V and J calls and clone size are given by that table; D and trimming were obtained from the DNA. The table lists some 120,000 clones, about 86% of them singletons. The CDR3 sequence is 15 residues long. V lost 1 base to trimming and J lost 4 bases, with 10 bases between them. The germline V gene has CDR1 SGHVS and CDR2 FQNEAQ. The TCR was taken from a woman between 50 and 59 years old with acute or convalescent COVID-19. The chain has TRBV7-8 and TRBJ1-4, with a possible D match to TRBD1 (5 bases). Sequences were obtained from peripheral blood. CDR3 nucleotide sequence: TGTGCCAGCAGCTTAGGGAGACAGCTTAATGAAAAACTGTTTTTT. Translation gives CASSLGRQLNEKLFF.